This TCR beta chain was identified in a study of cytomegalovirus exposure and HLA in healthy donors. Study-wide points: The productive fraction for most TCR beta V segments was about 87% or about 30% in an earlier analysis. The investigators catalogued 164 TCR beta chains as cytomegalovirus-associated. The CMV antigen specificity of three CMV-associated chains was confirmed through in vitro analysis.

PCR used 60 Vbeta primers and 13 Jbeta primers. The protocol was immunoSEQ multiplex PCR, while the TCRdb copy is restricted to in-frame clones and leaves out a portion. This table lists 200,000 or so clones. Regarding this clone: Its antigen is not known.

V lost 0 bases, J lost 0 bases, and 7 bases lay in between. The CDR3 covers 15 residues. CDR1 is SGHKS, CDR2 YYEKEE, per germline (reference sequence). This chain connects TRBV5-5 to TRBJ2-1; D remains unclear. The sample comprised PBMCs. The TCR comes from a boy aged 5-17 years in good health and CMV-seronegative. CDR3 residues: CASSLGASSYNEQFF. DNA for the CDR3: TGTGCCAGCAGCTTGGGGGCCAGCTCCTACAATGAGCAGTTCTTC.